The TCR beta chain under discussion was sequenced for a study of blood T cell repertoires in COVID-19. Participants had their cohort set by participant-reported clinical history. The CDR3 totals 16 residues. Looked up from germline, CDR1 is MNHNY and CDR2 is SVGAGI (reference sequence). V dropped 3 bases and J dropped 2; count of bases not matched to a gene: 6. The table came from immunoSEQ multiplex PCR; TCRdb's copy has only in-frame clones and leaves some out. Of a few hundred thousand clones in the sample, 90% are singletons; the top ten hold about 15%. This TCR derives from a man aged 25-45 years who had been exposed to COVID-19. What was sequenced was PBMCs or T cells enriched from blood (not recorded which). The rearrangement uses TRBV6-6 and TRBJ2-7; 11 nucleotides line up with TRBD1. As DNA, the CDR3 is TGTGCCAGCAGTTATATACCGGGACAGGGGGCCTACGAGCAGTACTTC. Protein sequence: CASSYIPGQGAYEQYF.